These 31 T cell receptor beta chains were sequenced from one sample in a study of shared T cell receptors in the human thymus. Sequenced by immunoSEQ multiplex PCR; TCRdb stores in-frame clones only, minus some. The repertoire consists of around 730,000 clones, with 70% to 90% occurring once and the leading ten covering roughly 0.01%. Separately, the same data were catalogued under a study of human thymus T cells.

Sequences were obtained from thymocytes. The origin of the receptors is a girl under three years old with a congenital heart defect.

This clone occurred once. V gene TRBV12-5 combines with J gene TRBJ2-6; D is perhaps TRBD1 (6 bases). The germline gives CDR1 LGHNT, CDR2 FRNRAP. The ends were cut back, 6 bases at V and 0 bases at J, with 15 bases in the middle. This CDR3 spans 17 amino acids. The CDR3 sequence: CASGPGQNGSGANVLTF. CDR3 coding DNA: TGTGCTAGTGGCCCGGGACAAAACGGCTCTGGGGCCAACGTCCTGACTTTC.

This clone has more than one count but fewer than ten. This CDR3 is CASSVSPASDRSYEQYF. The DNA of the CDR3 is TGTGCCAGCAGCGTATCCCCCGCCTCGGACAGGTCCTACGAGCAGTACTTC. The rearrangement links TRBV5-5 to TRBJ2-7, with TRBD1 matching 7 bases. The CDR3 has 17 residues. V shed 4 bases, J shed 1 base, and the junction held 14 bases outside the gene matches. Looked up from germline, CDR1 is SGHKS and CDR2 is YYEKEE (reference sequence).

The chain employs TRBV4-3 and TRBJ1-6; a weak D match, TRBD1 (5 bases). Trimming pared 0 bases from V and 0 bases from J, leaving 9 bases between. The CDR3 is 17 amino acids. Germline values: CDR1 LGHNA, CDR2 YSLEER. CDR3 sequence: CASSQETGSSYNSPLHF. CDR3 DNA: TGCGCCAGCAGCCAAGAAACAGGAAGCTCCTATAATTCACCCCTCCACTTT.

In nucleotides, the CDR3 is TGTGCCAGCAGCCCGAGACTAGCGGGGGGGCCCCAAGAGACCCAGTACTTC. It yields the protein CASSPRLAGGPQETQYF. V usage is TRBV9 and J usage is TRBJ2-5, with 14 bases that match TRBD2. CDR1 and CDR2 from the germline V gene are SGDLS and YYNGEE. The CDR3 covers 17 residues. V was pared by 4 bases and J by 1 base, with 6 bases of the junction left unmatched.

The chain has TRBV9 and TRBJ1-2, with a tentative D call TRBD1 (6 bases). Deletions cut 4 bases from V and 1 base from J, with 17 bases between. This CDR3 comprises 16 residues. In germline, CDR1 is SGDLS, CDR2 YYNGEE. CDR3: CASSHEGGAINYGYTF. The CDR3 DNA sequence: TGTGCCAGCAGCCACGAAGGGGGAGCCATTAACTATGGCTACACCTTC.

V and J are TRBV28 and TRBJ1-3; D is uncertain. Germline V gene sequence: CDR1 MDHEN, CDR2 SYDVKM. Deletions cut 1 base from V and 0 bases from J, with 19 bases between. CDR3 length equals 19 residues. CDR3 in amino acids: CASSLSPPPGRRSGNTIYF. The CDR3, as DNA: TGTGCCAGCAGTTTATCTCCCCCTCCCGGCAGGCGCTCTGGAAACACCATATATTTT.

V gene TRBV10-3 combines with J gene TRBJ2-7; possibly TRBD1 for D (6 bases). The germline gives CDR1 ENHRY, CDR2 SYGVKD. The ends were cut back, 9 bases at V and 0 bases at J, with 18 bases in the middle. This CDR3 comprises 15 residues. The CDR3 reads CAIAGTNEISYEQYF. CDR3 DNA sequence: TGTGCCATTGCCGGGACAAATGAAATCTCCTACGAGCAGTACTTC.

The V gene is TRBV9, the J gene TRBJ1-4; 10 nucleotides align to TRBD1. V gave up 0 bases and J gave up 4 bases; unmatched junction bases: 6. CDR1 is SGDLS and CDR2 is YYNGEE in the germline V gene. This CDR3 contains 17 residues. This CDR3 reads CASSVEGQGNINEKLFF. Written as DNA, the CDR3 is TGTGCCAGCAGCGTAGAGGGACAGGGGAATATTAATGAAAAACTGTTTTTT.

The chain joins TRBV4-1 to TRBJ1-2; D gene unclear. V shed 4 bases and J shed 6 bases, with 21 bases lying between them. This CDR3 contains 16 residues. Germline V CDR1 and CDR2: MGHRA, YSYEKL. The CDR3 nucleotides read TGCGCCAGCAGCCCCGAGGGAGGTGTTGGCGGGGATGGCTACACCTTC. Translating gives CASSPEGGVGGDGYTF.

The rearrangement uses TRBV11-1 and TRBJ2-2, with 9 bases lining up with TRBD1. Germline loops: CDR1 SGHAT, CDR2 FQDESV (reference sequence). With V trimmed by 1 base and J by 6 bases, 6 bases remained unmatched. The CDR3 runs 16 residues. CDR3 sequence: CASSLGWTGEAGELFF. The DNA for the CDR3 is TGTGCCAGCAGCTTAGGGTGGACAGGGGAGGCCGGGGAGCTGTTTTTT. Based on the CDR3 plus reference TRBV11-1 and TRBJ2-2, the full variable domain is EAEVAQSPRYKITEKSQAVAFWCDPISGHATLYWYRQILGQGPELLVQFQDESVVDDSQLPKDRFSAERLKGVDSTLKIQPAELGDSAMYLCASSLGWTGEAGELFFGEGSRLTVL.

The chain uses TRBV5-1 and TRBJ2-1; 12 bases align to TRBD2. This CDR3 region has 15 residues. Unmatched junction bases numbered 6, after V lost 4 bases and J lost 7 bases. The germline gives CDR1 SGHRS, CDR2 YFSETQ. CDR3 amino acids: CASSRTSGVANEQFF. The CDR3, as DNA: TGCGCCAGCAGCAGGACTAGCGGGGTTGCAAATGAGCAGTTCTTC.

This clone was recorded a few times. The rearrangement uses TRBV19 and TRBJ1-5; 11 bases match TRBD1. The CDR3 has 19 residues. J gave up 0 bases and V 7 bases, and 14 bases lay outside the gene matches. Germline CDR1 is LNHDA and CDR2 is SQIVND (reference sequence). In DNA form, the CDR3 reads TGTGCCAGTACCCCTAGTCCGGGACAGGGGGGGGATAGCAATCAGCCCCAGCATTTT. Protein sequence: CASTPSPGQGGDSNQPQHF.

CDR3 coding DNA: TGTGCCAGCAGTTTACCCCCGGGACAGGCAAACACTGAAGCTTTCTTT. Its protein product is CASSLPPGQANTEAFF. The chain carries TRBV28 and TRBJ1-1; 8 nucleotides agree with TRBD1. The CDR3 runs to 16 residues. The J segment lost 2 bases and the V segment lost 2 bases, leaving 7 bases of the junction unmatched. Germline V gives CDR1 MDHEN, CDR2 SYDVKM. The whole variable domain, remainder taken from reference TRBV28 and TRBJ1-1, is DVKVTQSSRYLVKRTGEKVFLECVQDMDHENMFWYRQDPGLGLRLIYFSYDVKMKEKGDIPEGYSVSREKKERFSLILESASTNQTSMYLCASSLPPGQANTEAFFGQGTRLTVV.

V gene TRBV12-5 combines with J gene TRBJ1-2; D may be TRBD1 (5 bases). This CDR3 region has 13 residues. V was shortened by 7 bases and J by 8 bases, with 17 bases between the two germline ends. CDR1 and CDR2 (germline): LGHNT, FRNRAP. CDR3 DNA sequence: TGTGCTAGTGTGGAAGGGGAGGAGGAAGGCTACACCTTC. This translates into CASVEGEEEGYTF.

This clone was detected only a few times. The V and J genes are TRBV18 and TRBJ1-1; D is possibly TRBD1 (5 bases). V lost 8 bases, J lost 6 bases, and 13 bases lay in between. The CDR3 extends over 12 amino acids. The germline CDR1 and CDR2 sequences are KGHSH and LQKENI. This CDR3 is CASTTGSSEAFF. Here the CDR3 DNA reads TGTGCCAGCACCACAGGTTCCTCTGAAGCTTTCTTT.

The sample holds a few counts of this clone. The chain is built from TRBV5-1 and TRBJ1-6; maybe TRBD1 (6 bases). Trimming shortened V by 5 bases and J by 9 bases, and 15 bases separated the two germline ends. From germline, CDR1 is SGHRS and CDR2 YFSETQ. The CDR3 runs to 14 residues. The CDR3 reads CASRVTGGPSPLHF. The CDR3 DNA reads TGCGCCAGCAGAGTGACAGGCGGGCCTTCACCCCTCCACTTT.

The chain employs TRBV4-1 and TRBJ1-1; D gene unclear. The CDR3 has 15 amino acids. Germline V gene data show CDR1 as MGHRA and CDR2 as YSYEKL. With 2 bases removed from V and 4 bases from J, the gap between germline ends came to 14 bases. DNA of the CDR3: TGCGCCAGCAGCCAATCCCTGGGCGGAGGCACTGAAGCTTTCTTT. It is translated as CASSQSLGGGTEAFF.

The chain couples TRBV6-1 to TRBJ1-1; D gene unclear. In germline, CDR1 is MNHNS, CDR2 SASEGT. Trimming removed 2 bases at V and 2 bases at J, with 6 bases between. The CDR3 contains 13 residues. The CDR3 loop is CASSELFNTEAFF. CDR3 DNA sequence: TGTGCCAGCAGTGAACTATTTAACACTGAAGCTTTCTTT.

The chain uses TRBV9 and TRBJ1-3, with TRBD1 matching 8 bases. The V gene's germline CDR1 is SGDLS and CDR2 YYNGEE. Trimming at V came to 3 bases and at J to 0 bases, leaving 14 bases not matched to a gene. This CDR3 spans 19 amino acids. The CDR3 loop is CASSAKDPGQESSGNTIYF. DNA for the CDR3: TGTGCCAGCAGCGCTAAAGACCCGGGACAGGAAAGCTCTGGAAACACCATATATTTT.

The chain combines TRBV25-1 with TRBJ1-1; 7 bases agree with TRBD1. Germline CDR1 is MGHDK and CDR2 is SYGVNS. The CDR3 sequence is 16 residues long. Germline trimming cut 5 bases from V and 6 bases from J; bases unmatched to any gene: 15. This chain's CDR3 is CASSPWDGQGDPEAFF. DNA for the CDR3: TGTGCCAGCAGTCCGTGGGACGGGCAGGGGGATCCTGAAGCTTTCTTT.

The chain combines TRBV18 with TRBJ1-2; D remains ambiguous. This CDR3 region has 14 residues. Trimming took 8 bases from V and 1 from J, leaving 14 bases between them. The germline V gene has CDR1 KGHSH and CDR2 LQKENI. CDR3 in amino acids: CASARQDGNYGYTF. The DNA of the CDR3 is TGTGCCAGCGCCCGACAAGACGGTAACTATGGCTACACCTTC.

This chain connects TRBV2 to TRBJ2-7, with 9 bases lining up with TRBD1. V was clipped by 6 bases and J by 5 bases; unmatched bases: 8. In germline, CDR1 is SNHLY, CDR2 FYNNEI. The CDR3 loop spans 14 amino acids. The CDR3 sequence is CASRDRDRDNEQYF. The CDR3 DNA reads TGTGCCAGCAGAGACAGGGACAGGGACAACGAGCAGTACTTC.

The chain couples TRBV5-1 to TRBJ1-2; 7 bases match TRBD1. The CDR3 consists of 13 residues. Germline trimming cut 4 bases from V and 6 bases from J; bases unmatched to any gene: 6. Germline lookup yields CDR1 SGHRS and CDR2 YFSETQ. CDR3 in amino acids: CASSQTGWDGYTF. In DNA form, the CDR3 reads TGCGCCAGCAGCCAGACAGGGTGGGATGGCTACACCTTC.

The J gene is TRBJ1-1, the V gene TRBV28, with D perhaps TRBD1 (5 bases). The V end was cut by 5 bases, the J end by 4 bases, with 11 bases between. CDR1 is MDHEN, CDR2 SYDVKM, per germline. The CDR3 is 13 residues long. The CDR3 sequence is CASSTQAITEAFF. In DNA form, the CDR3 reads TGTGCCAGCAGTACACAGGCAATCACTGAAGCTTTCTTT.

The rearrangement links TRBV4-2 to TRBJ1-1, with a weak D call TRBD1 (5 bases). The length of the CDR3 is 14 residues. V was trimmed by 0 bases and J by 7 bases, leaving 12 bases between them. The germline V gene encodes CDR1 LGHNA and CDR2 YNFKEQ. CDR3 DNA sequence: TGTGCCAGCAGCCAAGAGCGCAGGGTAGATGAAGCTTTCTTT. Translating it yields CASSQERRVDEAFF.

This clone has just one count. The chain couples TRBV4-1 to TRBJ2-5, with TRBD2 matching over 12 bases. This CDR3 is built from 18 residues. Germline CDR1 and CDR2: MGHRA and YSYEKL. Trimming removed 3 bases from V and 4 bases from J; junction bases left unmatched: 12. The CDR3 coding sequence is TGCGCCAGCAGCCAGGAGACCCTAGCGGGGGGGCCTCGAGAGACCCAGTACTTC. Its protein is CASSQETLAGGPRETQYF.

This CDR3 reads CRPAGRTEAFF. The DNA of the CDR3 is TGCAGGCCGGCGGGCCGGACTGAAGCTTTCTTT. V is TRBV20-1 and J is TRBJ1-1; D uncertain. This CDR3 is 11 amino acids long. CDR1 and CDR2 (germline): DFQATT, SNEGSKA (reference sequence).

The chain employs TRBV29-1 and TRBJ1-1, with no clear D. Germline assignment: CDR1 SQVTM and CDR2 ANQGSEA. Trimming left V 4 bases short and J 3 bases short, with 12 bases between. The CDR3 has 13 residues. CDR3 in DNA: TGCAGCGTTGGGATAGGGAGGGACACTGAAGCTTTCTTT. Amino acids: CSVGIGRDTEAFF. Full variable domain (missing parts from reference TRBV29-1 and TRBJ1-1): SAVISQKPSRDICQRGTSLTIQCQVDSQVTMMFWYRQQPGQSLTLIATANQGSEATYESGFVIDKFPISRPNLTFSTLTVSNMSPEDSSIYLCSVGIGRDTEAFFGQGTRLTVV.

This clone is a singleton in its sample. The V and J genes are TRBV6-1 and TRBJ2-1, with 10 bases aligning to TRBD1. This CDR3 is 19 amino acids long. J lost 5 bases, V lost 2 bases, and 15 bases had no gene match. Germline V gene lookup returns CDR1 MNHNS and CDR2 SASEGT. CDR3 protein: CASSESHSRDRGVHNEQFF. The CDR3 bases are TGTGCCAGCAGTGAATCCCATAGCCGGGACAGGGGCGTCCACAATGAGCAGTTCTTC.

This chain connects TRBV29-1 to TRBJ1-2; 11 nucleotides line up with TRBD1. The CDR3 totals 13 residues. With 6 bases clipped from V and 8 bases from J, the junction kept 8 bases outside the gene matches. From germline, CDR1 is SQVTM and CDR2 ANQGSEA. CDR3 bases: TGCAGCGTCGAGGACAGGGGGCGCGAAGGCTACACCTTC. This encodes CSVEDRGREGYTF.

The chain couples TRBV5-6 to TRBJ1-4; D is unclear. The V end was cut by 0 bases, the J end by 4 bases, with 10 bases between. CDR1 SGHDT and CDR2 YYEEEE come from the germline V gene. The CDR3 sequence is 15 residues long. The CDR3 spells CASSLEGGLNEKLFF. The CDR3 DNA reads as TGTGCCAGCAGCTTGGAGGGAGGGCTTAATGAAAAACTGTTTTTT.